This record concerns one T cell receptor (beta chain) sequence. Profiling relied on immunoSEQ multiplex PCR, and the TCRdb table lists in-frame clones only, not all of them. Of some 130,000 clones in the sample, about 90% are singletons; the top ten hold 2% to 2.5%. This entry belongs to a study of control samples from healthy donors and cancer patients. CDR1 is SGHVS and CDR2 is FQNEAQ in the germline V gene. The CDR3 is 14 residues long. V shed 5 bases and J shed 12 bases, with 22 bases lying between them. This TCR was sampled from a woman between 50 and 59 years old in good health. The rearrangement links TRBV7-8 to TRBJ1-1; a possible D gene is TRBD1 (6 bases). The sample consisted of blood. Here the CDR3 DNA reads TGTGCCAGCAGCGATCACACCCGGGTCGGACAGACTTTCTTT. Protein product: CASSDHTRVGQTFF.